The present T cell receptor (beta chain) was sequenced within a study of cytomegalovirus exposure and HLA in healthy donors. Libraries were prepared by immunoSEQ multiplex PCR; TCRdb keeps only in-frame clonotypes and omits some of them. The sample shows 95,000 to 150,000 clones, approximately 90% of them seen only once. This CDR3 region has 16 residues. J lost 6 bases, V lost 2 bases, and 7 bases had no gene match. The germline V gene has CDR1 SGHRS and CDR2 YFSETQ. The donors formed part of the roughly 120-subject validation cohort, distinct from the approximately 630-subject first cohort. The chain couples TRBV5-1 to TRBJ1-6, with TRBD1 identical over 8 bases. Sequenced sample: PBMCs. The TCR comes from a woman between 18 and 29 years old in good health and CMV-seropositive. The CDR3, as DNA: TGCGCCAGCAGCTTAGGACAGGGCCGACTTAATTCACCCCTCCACTTT. Translation gives CASSLGQGRLNSPLHF.